This T cell receptor beta chain originates from a study of cytomegalovirus exposure and HLA in healthy donors. As regards this clone: Its antigen is unidentified.

The CDR3 is 14 amino acids. The germline gives CDR1 LNHDA, CDR2 SQIVND (reference sequence). After removal of 3 bases from V and 10 bases from J, the junction contained 9 bases not matched to a gene. Both 60 Vbeta primers and 13 Jbeta primers went into the PCR. The authors' processing: The count from a later analysis was some 81 million unique TCR beta chains, roughly 11 million of them shared. TCRdb keeps only in-frame clones here, not all; method: immunoSEQ multiplex PCR. D and trimming were read from the DNA, whereas the V and J calls and clone size are those reported in that table. The sample gives 110,000 to 150,000 clones, less than 85% of which show up once; 8.8% is in the top ten. The study, taken as a whole, reports: Cytomegalovirus-associated TCR beta chains were listed, numbering more than 150. Several top significant clusters appeared, in a later analysis, to be linked to common viral pathogens.

The sample taken for sequencing was PBMCs. This clonotype was sampled from a woman in her 50s in good health and CMV-seropositive. The chain employs TRBV19 and TRBJ2-1, with 7 bases aligning to TRBD2. This CDR3 reads CASSMGGGAGEQFF. Here the CDR3 DNA reads TGTGCCAGTAGTATGGGGGGGGGTGCCGGGGAGCAGTTCTTC.